The clone carrying this T cell receptor (beta chain) has more than one count but fewer than ten. Its specificity is unknown. The data were taken from a study of T-cell reconstitution after alpha-beta-depleted transplantation in children. The study, taken as a whole, reports: T-cell counts and diversity were attributed mostly to newly produced T cells one year after transplant.

The CDR3 totals 17 residues. The ends were cut back, 4 bases at V and 0 bases at J, with 13 bases in the middle. Per the germline V gene, CDR1 is SGHTA and CDR2 is FQGNSA. Unique molecular identifiers were incorporated during preparation of the TCRbeta library. TCRdb re-analysed the PCR reads in MiXCR, keeping a single row per CDR3 protein. The table shows under 150,000 distinct CDR3 sequences, with around a tenth occurring only once. The clonotype was recovered from a girl under three years old who had a stem cell transplant for combined immunodeficiency, so the T cells may come from the graft donor. This material consisted of PBMCs, mostly from graft donor cells, taken 180 days after TCRalphabeta/CD19-depleted stem cell transplant. The chain combines TRBV7-2 with TRBJ2-6, with a tentative D call TRBD1 (5 bases). Written as DNA, the CDR3 is TGTGCCAGCAGCTCAGTGGGGCTTATCTCTGGGGCCAACGTCCTGACTTTC. Amino acid sequence: CASSSVGLISGANVLTF. Drawing the rest from reference TRBV7-2 and TRBJ2-6, the complete variable domain is GAGVSQSPSNKVTEKGKDVELRCDPISGHTALYWYRQSLGQGLEFLIYFQGNSAPDKSGLPSDRFSAERTGGSVSTLTIQRTQQEDSAVYLCASSSVGLISGANVLTFGAGSRLTVL.